This is a list of T cell receptor beta chains from one sample in a study of T-cell reconstitution after alpha-beta-depleted transplantation in children. TCRdb redid the calling of the PCR reads with MiXCR, one entry per CDR3 protein. This sample carries about 78,000 distinct CDR3 sequences, roughly an eighth of them seen once, and the ten largest clones take 27%. This sample comprised PBMCs, mostly from graft donor cells, obtained 180 days after TCRalphabeta/CD19-depleted stem cell transplant. These receptors came from a male patient aged 2 to 9 who had a stem cell transplant for acute lymphoblastic leukemia, so the T cells may come from the graft donor. Both conserved end residues are part of each CDR3. A D gene is named only where the DNA matches it firmly. Size is stated for part of the rows, as once, few or many counts, or as a class when the clone is expanded.

>-|TRBJ1-3|-|TRBV25-1
CASSETGISGNTIYF
TGTGCCAGCAGTGAAACAGGAATCTCTGGAAACACCATATATTTT
>many|TRBJ2-2|-|TRBV7-9
CASSLTPRAGELFF
TGTGCCAGCAGCTTAACACCGAGGGCCGGGGAGCTGTTTTTT
>many|TRBJ2-5|TRBD2|TRBV11-3
CASSFGTSAQETQYF
TGTGCCAGCAGCTTTGGGACTAGCGCTCAAGAGACCCAGTACTTC
>-|TRBJ2-3|TRBD1|TRBV30
CAWTHKVWGQGMVSTDTQYF
TGTGCCTGGACCCACAAGGTCTGGGGACAGGGTATGGTGAGCACAGATACGCAGTATTTT
>-|TRBJ2-7|TRBD1|TRBV5-1
CASSLPRGPHYEQYF
TGCGCCAGCAGCTTACCCAGGGGGCCCCACTACGAGCAGTACTTC
>-|TRBJ1-5|-|TRBV4-3
CASSQEPRAQPQHF
TGCGCCAGCAGCCAAGAGCCGCGCGCTCAGCCCCAGCATTTT
>-|TRBJ2-5|-|TRBV5-1
CASSWASSQETQYF
TGCGCCAGCAGCTGGGCGTCGTCCCAAGAGACCCAGTACTTC
>few|TRBJ2-5|-|TRBV7-9
CASSLDSSIGKTQYF
TGTGCCAGCAGCTTGGACTCCTCTATCGGAAAGACCCAGTACTTC
>few|TRBJ2-5|-|TRBV4-3
CASSQAPDRTQLETQYF
TGCGCCAGCAGCCAAGCCCCGGACCGGACTCAGCTGGAGACCCAGTACTTC
>many|TRBJ2-4|-|TRBV12-3/TRBV12-4
CASSLGSLAKNIQYF
TGTGCCAGCAGTTTGGGGTCATTAGCCAAAAACATTCAGTACTTC
>-|TRBJ2-7|TRBD2|TRBV9
CASSFGTSGYEQHF
TGTGCCAGCAGCTTTGGGACTAGCGGCTACGAGCAGCACTTC
>-|TRBJ2-5|TRBD2|TRBV7-6
CASSFLSGRGETQYF
TGTGCCAGCAGCTTTCTTAGCGGGAGAGGGGAGACCCAGTACTTC
>few|TRBJ2-1|-|TRBV7-9
CASSLALEAYNEQFF
TGTGCCAGCAGCTTAGCGCTAGAGGCCTACAATGAGCAGTTCTTC
>-|TRBJ2-7|-|TRBV25-1
CASSGRDFSYEQYF
TGTGCCAGCAGTGGCCGGGACTTCTCCTACGAGCAGTACTTC
>-|TRBJ1-6|-|TRBV12-3/TRBV12-4
CASSPHLNSPLHF
TGTGCCAGCAGTCCCCACTTAAATTCACCCCTCCACTTT
>-|TRBJ1-2|-|TRBV5-1
CASSLGITSTNYGYTF
TGCGCCAGCAGCTTGGGGATCACGTCGACTAACTATGGCTACACCTTC
>-|TRBJ2-1|TRBD2|TRBV7-9
CASAFVPRDYLGNEQFF
TGTGCCAGCGCCTTTGTCCCCCGGGACTATCTTGGCAATGAGCAGTTCTTC
>few|TRBJ2-5|-|TRBV20-1
CSARDRQKGSETQYF
TGCAGTGCTAGAGATCGTCAGAAAGGGTCAGAGACCCAGTACTTC
>-|TRBJ2-2|-|TRBV6-2/TRBV6-3
CASSSTNPNTGELFF
TGTGCCAGCAGCAGTACCAACCCGAACACCGGGGAGCTGTTTTTT
>few|TRBJ2-3|-|TRBV10-3
CARKGDSRDTQYF
TGTGCCCGCAAGGGTGATAGCAGGGATACGCAGTATTTT
>many|TRBJ2-4|-|TRBV12-3/TRBV12-4
CASSLMNLGENIQYF
TGTGCCAGCAGTTTAATGAACCTGGGGGAAAACATTCAGTACTTC
>few|TRBJ2-5|-|TRBV7-8
CASSLWTRETQYF
TGTGCCAGCAGCTTATGGACCAGAGAGACCCAGTACTTC
>-|TRBJ2-7|-|TRBV5-1
CASSLVAEQYF
TGCGCCAGCAGCTTGGTGGCGGAGCAGTACTTC
>-|TRBJ1-6|-|TRBV7-2
CASSFRGLNSPLHF
TGTGCCAGCAGCTTTCGGGGGTTAAATTCACCCCTCCACTTT
>-|TRBJ2-3|-|TRBV7-9
CASSLGTTSTDTQYF
TGTGCCAGCAGCTTAGGGACAACTAGCACAGATACGCAGTATTTT
>few|TRBJ2-3|-|TRBV6-2/TRBV6-3
CASSWKTVLDTQYF
TGTGCCAGCAGTTGGAAGACTGTTCTAGATACGCAGTATTTT
>many|TRBJ2-1|TRBD2|TRBV5-5
CASSLGVLTSAEQFF
TGTGCCAGCAGCTTGGGGGTCCTTACTAGCGCTGAGCAGTTCTTC
>-|TRBJ2-7|-|TRBV12-3/TRBV12-4
CASSLEVPYEQYF
TGTGCCAGCAGTTTAGAGGTCCCCTACGAGCAGTACTTC
>few|TRBJ2-7|TRBD2|TRBV5-1
CASSLALSGSSYEQYF
TGCGCCAGCAGCTTGGCCCTCAGCGGGAGCTCCTACGAGCAGTACTTC
>many|TRBJ2-1|-|TRBV20-1
CSARVPLGYYNEQFF
TGCAGTGCTAGAGTCCCTCTTGGGTACTACAATGAGCAGTTCTTC
>few|TRBJ2-1|TRBD2|TRBV10-2
CASSESSGRSYNEQFF
TGCGCCAGCAGTGAGTCGAGCGGGAGATCCTACAATGAGCAGTTCTTC
>few|TRBJ2-4|-|TRBV7-9
CASSLASVAKNIQYF
TGTGCCAGCAGCTTAGCGTCAGTAGCCAAAAACATTCAGTACTTC
>-|TRBJ1-2|-|TRBV12-3/TRBV12-4
CASSPPWVYGYTF
TGTGCCAGCAGTCCCCCTTGGGTCTATGGCTACACCTTC
>-|TRBJ2-3|TRBD1|TRBV20-1
CSAVTGVEDTQYF
TGCAGTGCCGTCACAGGGGTCGAGGATACGCAGTATTTT
>-|TRBJ2-3|-|TRBV7-7
CASSPQGNLPDTQYF
TGTGCTAGCAGCCCACAGGGAAACTTGCCAGATACGCAGTATTTT
>-|TRBJ2-5|-|TRBV10-3
CAISDIGTRETQYF
TGTGCCATCAGTGACATTGGGACGAGGGAGACCCAGTACTTC
>many|TRBJ1-2|TRBD1|TRBV10-3
CAISVPGGFGYTF
TGTGCCATCAGTGTGCCAGGGGGCTTTGGCTACACCTTC